The sequence of this T cell receptor (beta chain) was determined in a study of TIL therapy for anti-PD-1-resistant metastatic lung cancer. Overall study: Most patients had lung adenocarcinoma.

Time point of the sample: pre-treatment sample, taken before nivolumab and TIL therapy. The germline CDR1 and CDR2 sequences are SEHNR and FQNEAQ (reference sequence). The CDR3 runs to 14 residues. Unmatched junction bases numbered 5, after V lost 5 bases and J lost 4 bases. The immunoSEQ assay was v3. Data came from immunoSEQ multiplex PCR; TCRdb stores just in-frame clones and leaves some out. The top ten hold over 13% of the sample, which has about 44,000 clones, 79% seen once. The V and J genes are TRBV7-9 and TRBJ1-5, with 7 positions matching TRBD1. The source is a man in his sixties or seventies with non-small cell lung cancer. The sequences come from blood, collected at baseline. The DNA for the CDR3 is TGTGCCAGCAGCCTGACAGGGAAGAATCAGCCCCAGCATTTT. Its protein is CASSLTGKNQPQHF.